The T cell receptor beta chain under discussion was sequenced for a study of blood T cell repertoires in COVID-19. Profiling relied on immunoSEQ multiplex PCR, and the TCRdb table lists in-frame clones only, not all of them. The top ten clones hold roughly 18% of a sample with under 80,000 clones, 70% to 90% of them seen once. This clone has a handful of counts. V lost 8 bases, J lost 5 bases, and 18 bases lay in between. CDR1 MNHEY and CDR2 SMNVEV come from the germline V gene (reference sequence). The CDR3 length is 14 residues. The sequence was collected from a man of 80 years or more in a cohort sampled during active COVID-19. The specimen sequenced was peripheral blood. The rearrangement links TRBV27 to TRBJ1-1; D may be TRBD1 (5 bases). As DNA, the CDR3 is TGTGCCAGCGGTACCAGGGCTGGGGGGACTGAAGCTTTCTTT. It is translated as CASGTRAGGTEAFF.